The rows below give T cell receptor beta chains drawn from one sample of a study of early T cells in non-severe SARS-CoV-2 infection. TCRdb itself ran the 5' RACE reads through MiXCR, one entry per CDR3 protein. The sample lists about 44,000 distinct CDR3 sequences, around 6.1% seen once, with less than 25% in the top ten. The sequences come from whole blood, collected at baseline. The source of these receptors is an adult who was a healthcare worker with PCR-confirmed SARS-CoV-2 infection or an uninfected control (not recorded which). Both conserved end residues are part of each CDR3. Each record gives: D gene, clone size, J gene, V gene, CDR3 length, CDR3 DNA, CDR3 protein. D genes are given only for firm matches. Size tells how often a clone was seen (once, few, many) or the class of an expanded clone, and some rows leave it out.

d_call: -; clone_size: many; j_call: TRBJ2-1; v_call: TRBV9; cdr3_length: 13; cdr3_nt: TGTGCCAGCAGCCGTGACCATTTCGGGGAGCAGTTCTTC; cdr3_aa: CASSRDHFGEQFF
d_call: -; clone_size: few; j_call: TRBJ1-5; v_call: TRBV19; cdr3_length: 12; cdr3_nt: TGTGCCAGTACCCATTTTAATCAGCCCCAGCATTTT; cdr3_aa: CASTHFNQPQHF
d_call: TRBD1; clone_size: many; j_call: TRBJ1-2; v_call: TRBV28; cdr3_length: 14; cdr3_nt: TGTGCCAGCAGCGGACAGGGGTTGGGCTATGGCTACACCTTC; cdr3_aa: CASSGQGLGYGYTF
d_call: -; clone_size: few; j_call: TRBJ2-4; v_call: TRBV19; cdr3_length: 14; cdr3_nt: TGTGCCACCAGGCTCATGGGAGCCAAAAACATTCAGTACTTC; cdr3_aa: CATRLMGAKNIQYF
d_call: -; clone_size: many; j_call: TRBJ2-7; v_call: TRBV7-9; cdr3_length: 12; cdr3_nt: TGTGCCAGCAGCTTATTGGCCTACGAGCAGTACTTC; cdr3_aa: CASSLLAYEQYF
d_call: TRBD2; clone_size: -; j_call: TRBJ2-7; v_call: TRBV3-1; cdr3_length: 15; cdr3_nt: TGTGCCAGCAGCCAAAGGCTAGCGGGGTCCTACGAGCAGTACTTC; cdr3_aa: CASSQRLAGSYEQYF
d_call: TRBD1; clone_size: many; j_call: TRBJ1-1; v_call: TRBV18; cdr3_length: 13; cdr3_nt: TGTGCCAGCTCACCGGGACAGGGCACTGAAGCTTTCTTT; cdr3_aa: CASSPGQGTEAFF
d_call: -; clone_size: -; j_call: TRBJ2-3; v_call: TRBV28; cdr3_length: 12; cdr3_nt: TGTGCCAGCAGTCGTAGCGAGGGTACGCAGTATTTT; cdr3_aa: CASSRSEGTQYF
d_call: -; clone_size: many; j_call: TRBJ1-1; v_call: TRBV18; cdr3_length: 13; cdr3_nt: TGTGCCAGCTCACCCCCAGTGAACACTGAAGCTTTCTTT; cdr3_aa: CASSPPVNTEAFF
d_call: -; clone_size: few; j_call: TRBJ2-7; v_call: TRBV5-1; cdr3_length: 13; cdr3_nt: TGCGCCAGCAGCTTGGGGAGTTACTACGAGCAGTACTTC; cdr3_aa: CASSLGSYYEQYF
d_call: -; clone_size: many; j_call: TRBJ1-1; v_call: TRBV4-3; cdr3_length: 15; cdr3_nt: TGCGCCAGCAGCCAAGCCCATTTATTGAACACTGAAGCTTTCTTT; cdr3_aa: CASSQAHLLNTEAFF
d_call: TRBD2; clone_size: many; j_call: TRBJ2-3; v_call: TRBV6-5; cdr3_length: 17; cdr3_nt: TGTGCCAGCAGTTCTGGGAGCGGGGGCCTCGTCACAGATACGCAGTATTTT; cdr3_aa: CASSSGSGGLVTDTQYF
d_call: -; clone_size: many; j_call: TRBJ2-1; v_call: TRBV6-5; cdr3_length: 12; cdr3_nt: TGTGCCAGTAGCGGAAGACGCAATGAGCAGTTCTTC; cdr3_aa: CASSGRRNEQFF
d_call: -; clone_size: many; j_call: TRBJ2-1; v_call: TRBV7-2; cdr3_length: 15; cdr3_nt: TGTGCCAGCCGGCCGAAGGGGGGCTCCTACAATGAGCAGTTCTTC; cdr3_aa: CASRPKGGSYNEQFF
d_call: -; clone_size: many; j_call: TRBJ2-2; v_call: TRBV7-9; cdr3_length: 15; cdr3_nt: TGTGCCAGCAGCTTAGCGGTCTCCAACACCGGGGAGCTGTTTTTT; cdr3_aa: CASSLAVSNTGELFF
d_call: -; clone_size: few; j_call: TRBJ2-7; v_call: TRBV12-3/TRBV12-4; cdr3_length: 14; cdr3_nt: TGTGCCAGCAGATCAACGGGACGATTCTACGAGCAGTACTTC; cdr3_aa: CASRSTGRFYEQYF
d_call: TRBD1; clone_size: many; j_call: TRBJ1-2; v_call: TRBV7-2; cdr3_length: 16; cdr3_nt: TGTGCCAGCAGCCCCCGACAGGGGCTTGTAAACTATGGCTACACCTTC; cdr3_aa: CASSPRQGLVNYGYTF
d_call: -; clone_size: many; j_call: TRBJ2-1; v_call: TRBV6-5; cdr3_length: 14; cdr3_nt: TGTGCCAGCAGTTACTCTCCGGGAAGTAGGGAGCAGTTCTTC; cdr3_aa: CASSYSPGSREQFF
d_call: -; clone_size: few; j_call: TRBJ2-5; v_call: TRBV3-1; cdr3_length: 11; cdr3_nt: TGTGCCAGCAGCCAATACGTGACCCAGTACTTC; cdr3_aa: CASSQYVTQYF
d_call: -; clone_size: -; j_call: TRBJ1-4; v_call: TRBV29-1; cdr3_length: 12; cdr3_nt: TGCACCGTTCAGGGTCCTAATGAAAAACTGTTTTTT; cdr3_aa: CTVQGPNEKLFF
d_call: TRBD1; clone_size: -; j_call: TRBJ1-1; v_call: TRBV7-9; cdr3_length: 13; cdr3_nt: TGTGCCAGCAGCTTAGAAGGGGGCGATGAAGCTTTCTTT; cdr3_aa: CASSLEGGDEAFF
d_call: TRBD2; clone_size: -; j_call: TRBJ2-3; v_call: TRBV4-3; cdr3_length: 17; cdr3_nt: TGCGCCAGCAGCCGGCAGACTAGCGGGTATAGCACAGATACGCAGTATTTT; cdr3_aa: CASSRQTSGYSTDTQYF
d_call: -; clone_size: few; j_call: TRBJ2-7; v_call: TRBV7-9; cdr3_length: 17; cdr3_nt: TGTGCCAGCAGCCACAACGGGGTGGGATTCACCTCCTACGAGCAGTACTTC; cdr3_aa: CASSHNGVGFTSYEQYF
d_call: -; clone_size: -; j_call: TRBJ2-6; v_call: TRBV7-9; cdr3_length: 22; cdr3_nt: TGTGCCAGCAGCTCTTACCCTGGAAGGACACAGGGTGGACTTTCTGGGGCCAACGTCCTGACTTTC; cdr3_aa: CASSSYPGRTQGGLSGANVLTF
d_call: -; clone_size: few; j_call: TRBJ1-1; v_call: TRBV5-1; cdr3_length: 13; cdr3_nt: TGCGCCAGCAGCTTTTGGTCGGACACTGAAGCTTTCTTT; cdr3_aa: CASSFWSDTEAFF
d_call: -; clone_size: many; j_call: TRBJ2-7; v_call: TRBV9; cdr3_length: 13; cdr3_nt: TGTGCCAGCACACGGGACATAACTGGCGAGCAGTACTTC; cdr3_aa: CASTRDITGEQYF
d_call: TRBD2; clone_size: many; j_call: TRBJ2-3; v_call: TRBV2; cdr3_length: 13; cdr3_nt: TGTGCCAGCAAGCGGGGGAGCACAGATACGCAGTATTTT; cdr3_aa: CASKRGSTDTQYF
d_call: -; clone_size: many; j_call: TRBJ1-4; v_call: TRBV20-1; cdr3_length: 12; cdr3_nt: TGCAGTGCTAGCAGATCTAATGAAAAACTGTTTTTT; cdr3_aa: CSASRSNEKLFF
d_call: -; clone_size: -; j_call: TRBJ1-1; v_call: TRBV4-2; cdr3_length: 17; cdr3_nt: TGTGCCAGCAGCCAAGATCGCCGGGCCGGCTCTGGGGCGGAAGCTTTCTTT; cdr3_aa: CASSQDRRAGSGAEAFF
d_call: -; clone_size: -; j_call: TRBJ1-2; v_call: TRBV6-5; cdr3_length: 13; cdr3_nt: TGTGCCAGCAGACGGACAGAGAACTATGGCTACACCTTC; cdr3_aa: CASRRTENYGYTF
d_call: TRBD2; clone_size: -; j_call: TRBJ2-3; v_call: TRBV4-2; cdr3_length: 17; cdr3_nt: TGTGCCAGCAGCCCCCCCTTGCGGGGGAGGACCACAGATACGCAGTATTTT; cdr3_aa: CASSPPLRGRTTDTQYF
d_call: TRBD1; clone_size: many; j_call: TRBJ1-5; v_call: TRBV7-2; cdr3_length: 16; cdr3_nt: TGTGCCAGCAGCCTACAGGGGGTTGGGAGCAATCAGCCCCAGCATTTT; cdr3_aa: CASSLQGVGSNQPQHF
d_call: -; clone_size: -; j_call: TRBJ1-2; v_call: TRBV11-1; cdr3_length: 13; cdr3_nt: TGTGCCAGCAGCTTTACTGGGAGCAATGGCTACACCTTC; cdr3_aa: CASSFTGSNGYTF
d_call: -; clone_size: few; j_call: TRBJ1-4; v_call: TRBV7-2; cdr3_length: 13; cdr3_nt: TGTGCCAGCAGCCAAGGACTGGATGAAAAACTGTTTTTT; cdr3_aa: CASSQGLDEKLFF
d_call: -; clone_size: -; j_call: TRBJ1-1; v_call: TRBV7-8; cdr3_length: 13; cdr3_nt: TGTGCCAGCAGCTTAGGGGCGAACACTGAAGCTTTCTTT; cdr3_aa: CASSLGANTEAFF
d_call: -; clone_size: -; j_call: TRBJ1-2; v_call: TRBV7-9; cdr3_length: 12; cdr3_nt: TGTGCCAGCAGCCGGACAGACTATGGCTACACCTTC; cdr3_aa: CASSRTDYGYTF
d_call: TRBD2; clone_size: -; j_call: TRBJ2-1; v_call: TRBV7-3; cdr3_length: 14; cdr3_nt: TGTGCCAGCTGCGAGCGGGGGGGCCTGAATGAGCAGTTCTTC; cdr3_aa: CASCERGGLNEQFF
d_call: TRBD2; clone_size: many; j_call: TRBJ2-7; v_call: TRBV7-8; cdr3_length: 16; cdr3_nt: TGTGCCAGCAGCTCCGGGACTAGCGGGTTCTCCTACGAGCAGTACTTC; cdr3_aa: CASSSGTSGFSYEQYF
d_call: -; clone_size: many; j_call: TRBJ2-3; v_call: TRBV11-3; cdr3_length: 14; cdr3_nt: TGTGCCAGCAGCTTAAGAGGGGACACAGATACGCAGTATTTT; cdr3_aa: CASSLRGDTDTQYF
d_call: TRBD1; clone_size: many; j_call: TRBJ2-3; v_call: TRBV29-1; cdr3_length: 15; cdr3_nt: TGCAGCGTTGTCGAAAGGGGGCTTGGTGAAGATACGCAGTATTTT; cdr3_aa: CSVVERGLGEDTQYF
d_call: -; clone_size: many; j_call: TRBJ2-2; v_call: TRBV4-1; cdr3_length: 17; cdr3_nt: TGCGCCAGCAGCCACCCAACCGGATTCGCGAACACCGGGGAGCTGTTTTTT; cdr3_aa: CASSHPTGFANTGELFF
d_call: -; clone_size: few; j_call: TRBJ2-3; v_call: TRBV18; cdr3_length: 14; cdr3_nt: TGTGCCAGCTCACCTAACAGGGTGGCGGATACGCAGTATTTT; cdr3_aa: CASSPNRVADTQYF
d_call: -; clone_size: -; j_call: TRBJ2-7; v_call: TRBV20-1; cdr3_length: 11; cdr3_nt: TGCAGTGCTGTGGACATTTACGAGCAGTACTTC; cdr3_aa: CSAVDIYEQYF
d_call: TRBD2; clone_size: few; j_call: TRBJ2-1; v_call: TRBV20-1; cdr3_length: 15; cdr3_nt: TGCAGTGCTAGTGAGGGGCTAGCGGGAGATAATGAGCAGTTCTTC; cdr3_aa: CSASEGLAGDNEQFF
d_call: -; clone_size: few; j_call: TRBJ1-2; v_call: TRBV12-5; cdr3_length: 16; cdr3_nt: TGTGCTAGTGGTTTGGTTTCCGGGGCATTTAAGGATGGCTACACCTTC; cdr3_aa: CASGLVSGAFKDGYTF
d_call: -; clone_size: many; j_call: TRBJ2-1; v_call: TRBV5-1; cdr3_length: 11; cdr3_nt: TGCGCCAGCAGCTTATACAATGAGCAGTTCTTC; cdr3_aa: CASSLYNEQFF
d_call: -; clone_size: many; j_call: TRBJ1-4; v_call: TRBV11-2; cdr3_length: 14; cdr3_nt: TGTGCCAGCAGCTTAGACAGGGTTAATGAAAAACTGTTTTTT; cdr3_aa: CASSLDRVNEKLFF
d_call: -; clone_size: few; j_call: TRBJ2-7; v_call: TRBV2; cdr3_length: 12; cdr3_nt: TGTGCCAGCGGGGGGCAAACGTACGAGCAGTACTTC; cdr3_aa: CASGGQTYEQYF
d_call: -; clone_size: once; j_call: TRBJ2-5; v_call: TRBV6-1; cdr3_length: 16; cdr3_nt: TGTGCCACCTCCCGCCCGCGGGTGCCCACCCAAGAGACCCAGTACTTC; cdr3_aa: CATSRPRVPTQETQYF
d_call: -; clone_size: many; j_call: TRBJ2-5; v_call: TRBV11-2; cdr3_length: 14; cdr3_nt: TGTGCCAGCAGTCCTACGAGGGGGAGAGAGACCCAGTACTTC; cdr3_aa: CASSPTRGRETQYF
d_call: TRBD1; clone_size: -; j_call: TRBJ1-1; v_call: TRBV7-2; cdr3_length: 15; cdr3_nt: TGTGCCAGCAGCCTCCAGGGGGCACGGAACACTGAAGCTTTCTTT; cdr3_aa: CASSLQGARNTEAFF
d_call: -; clone_size: few; j_call: TRBJ1-4; v_call: TRBV27; cdr3_length: 13; cdr3_nt: TGTGCCAGCTCCGGGCTACCGAATGAAAAACTGTTTTTT; cdr3_aa: CASSGLPNEKLFF
d_call: -; clone_size: few; j_call: TRBJ2-5; v_call: TRBV6-2/TRBV6-3; cdr3_length: 12; cdr3_nt: TGTGCCAGCAGACATAATCTAAAGACCCAGTACTTC; cdr3_aa: CASRHNLKTQYF
d_call: -; clone_size: many; j_call: TRBJ2-7; v_call: TRBV3-1; cdr3_length: 13; cdr3_nt: TGTGCCAGCAGCCGTATGCCAGGCTACGAGCAGTACTTC; cdr3_aa: CASSRMPGYEQYF